The T cell receptor beta chain under discussion was sequenced for a study of shared clonotypes between healthy human individuals. Study findings and constraints: It was the non-shared clonotypes that had lower generation probabilities than clonotypes shared by all four donors. Tissue TCR repertoires likely differ from these blood-only repertoires.

Germline V gene lookup returns CDR1 MNHEY and CDR2 SVGAGI. This CDR3 region has 15 residues. Trimming pared 2 bases from V and 1 base from J, leaving 10 bases between. Concerning this clone itself: Antigen: not known.

In the CD4+ fraction, cells were divided into CD45RA+ naive and CD45RA-negative memory subsets. Repertoires were generated with immunoSEQ multiplex PCR, while TCRdb's copy carries only in-frame clones and drops some. The sample includes 2 million to 3 million clones, more than 85% of them seen just once. This TCR was sampled from a man younger than 30 in good health. Some clones in this sample may be carry-over from other donors' samples. The V and J genes are TRBV6-5 and TRBJ2-3, with D perhaps matching TRBD2 (7 bases). Source material: naive CD4+ T cells from PBMCs. As for subset: CD45RA+ positively selected. This chain's CDR3 is CASSYRGGGTDTQYF. CDR3 sequence (DNA): TGTGCCAGCAGTTACCGCGGGGGCGGCACAGATACGCAGTATTTT.